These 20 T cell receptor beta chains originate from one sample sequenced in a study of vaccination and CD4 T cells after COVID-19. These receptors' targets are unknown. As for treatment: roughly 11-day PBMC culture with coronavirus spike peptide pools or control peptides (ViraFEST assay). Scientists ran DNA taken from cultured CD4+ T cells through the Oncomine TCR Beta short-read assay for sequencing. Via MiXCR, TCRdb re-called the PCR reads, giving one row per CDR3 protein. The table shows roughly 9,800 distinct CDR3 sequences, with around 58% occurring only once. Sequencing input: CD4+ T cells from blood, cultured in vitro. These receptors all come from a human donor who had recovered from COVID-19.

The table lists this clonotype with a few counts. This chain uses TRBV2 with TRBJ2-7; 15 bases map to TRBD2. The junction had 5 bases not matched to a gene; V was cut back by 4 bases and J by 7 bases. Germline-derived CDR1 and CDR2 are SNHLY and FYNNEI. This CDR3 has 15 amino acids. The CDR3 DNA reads TGTGCCAGCAGTGGTGGACTAGCGGGGGGGCAGGAGCAGTACTTC. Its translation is CASSGGLAGGQEQYF.

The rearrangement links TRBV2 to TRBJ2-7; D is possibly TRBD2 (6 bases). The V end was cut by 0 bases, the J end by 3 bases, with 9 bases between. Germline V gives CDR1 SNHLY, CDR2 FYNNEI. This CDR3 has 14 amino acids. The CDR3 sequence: CASSEAGGIYEQYF. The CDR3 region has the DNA TGTGCCAGCAGTGAAGCTGGCGGGATCTACGAGCAGTACTTC.

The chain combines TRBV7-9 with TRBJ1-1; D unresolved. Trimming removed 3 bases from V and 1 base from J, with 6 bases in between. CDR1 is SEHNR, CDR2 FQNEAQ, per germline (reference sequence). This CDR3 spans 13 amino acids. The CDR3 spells CASSFDPNTEAFF. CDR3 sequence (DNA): TGTGCCAGCAGCTTCGACCCGAACACTGAAGCTTTCTTT.

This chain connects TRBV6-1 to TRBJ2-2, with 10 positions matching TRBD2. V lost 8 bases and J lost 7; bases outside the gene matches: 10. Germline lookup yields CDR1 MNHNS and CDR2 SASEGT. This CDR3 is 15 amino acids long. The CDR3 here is CASCIAGGSRGELFF. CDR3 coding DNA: TGTGCCAGCTGTATAGCGGGGGGATCCCGCGGGGAGCTGTTTTTT.

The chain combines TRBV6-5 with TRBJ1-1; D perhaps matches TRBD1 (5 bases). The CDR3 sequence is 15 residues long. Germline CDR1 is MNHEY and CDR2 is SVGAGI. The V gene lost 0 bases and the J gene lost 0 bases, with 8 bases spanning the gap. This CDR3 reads CASSYSGVMNTEAFF. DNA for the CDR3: TGTGCCAGCAGTTACTCGGGGGTCATGAACACTGAAGCTTTCTTT.

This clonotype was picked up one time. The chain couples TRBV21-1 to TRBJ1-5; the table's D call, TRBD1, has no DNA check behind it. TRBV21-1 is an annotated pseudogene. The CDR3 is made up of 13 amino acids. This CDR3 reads CAGERQVNQPQHF. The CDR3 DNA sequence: TGTGCCGGAGAAAGACAGGTCAATCAGCCCCAGCATTTT.

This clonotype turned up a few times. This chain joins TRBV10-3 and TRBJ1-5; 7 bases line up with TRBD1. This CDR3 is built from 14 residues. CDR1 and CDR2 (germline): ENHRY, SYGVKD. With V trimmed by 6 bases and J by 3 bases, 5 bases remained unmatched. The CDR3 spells CAIRGTVHNQPQHF. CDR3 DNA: TGTGCCATCAGGGGGACAGTGCACAATCAGCCCCAGCATTTT.

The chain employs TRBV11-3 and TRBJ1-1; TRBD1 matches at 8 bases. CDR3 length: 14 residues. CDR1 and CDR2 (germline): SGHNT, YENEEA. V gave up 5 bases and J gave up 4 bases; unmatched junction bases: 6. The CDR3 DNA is TGTGCCAGCAGCGGCGCAACAGGGGGCACTGAAGCTTTCTTT. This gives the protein CASSGATGGTEAFF.

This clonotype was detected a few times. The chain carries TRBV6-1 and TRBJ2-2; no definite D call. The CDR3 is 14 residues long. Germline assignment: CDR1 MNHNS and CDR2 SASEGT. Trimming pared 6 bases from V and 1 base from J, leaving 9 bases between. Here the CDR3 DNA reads TGTGCCAGCAGAAACGGACGGAACACCGGGGAGCTGTTTTTT. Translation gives CASRNGRNTGELFF.

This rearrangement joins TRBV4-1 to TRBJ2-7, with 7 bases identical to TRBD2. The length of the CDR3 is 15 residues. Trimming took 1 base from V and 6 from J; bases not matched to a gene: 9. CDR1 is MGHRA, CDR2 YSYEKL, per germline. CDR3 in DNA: TGCGCCAGCAGCCAAGTGGGCGGGAGCTCTCGCGAGCAGTACTTC. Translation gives CASSQVGGSSREQYF.

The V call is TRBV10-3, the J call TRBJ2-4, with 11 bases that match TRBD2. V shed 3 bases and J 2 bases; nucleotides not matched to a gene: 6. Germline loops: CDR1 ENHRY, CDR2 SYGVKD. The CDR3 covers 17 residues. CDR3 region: CAISDVAGGPSKNIQYF. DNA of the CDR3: TGTGCCATCAGTGATGTAGCGGGAGGGCCGTCCAAAAACATTCAGTACTTC.

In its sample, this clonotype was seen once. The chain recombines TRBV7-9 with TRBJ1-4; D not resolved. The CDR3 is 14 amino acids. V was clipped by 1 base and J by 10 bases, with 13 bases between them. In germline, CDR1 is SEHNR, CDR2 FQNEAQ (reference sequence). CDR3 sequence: CASSLEAAFGKLFF. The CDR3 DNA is TGTGCCAGCAGCTTAGAAGCCGCCTTTGGAAAACTGTTTTTT.

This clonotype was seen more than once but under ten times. CDR3 coding DNA: TGTGCCAGCAGCCAACGGGGCGTGTCCTACTATGGCTACACCTTC. Its protein is CASSQRGVSYYGYTF. This chain joins TRBV6-1 and TRBJ1-2, with a tentative D call TRBD1 (5 bases). Trimming pared 6 bases from V and 3 bases from J, leaving 17 bases between. CDR1 and CDR2 from the germline V gene are MNHNS and SASEGT. The CDR3 is made up of 15 amino acids.

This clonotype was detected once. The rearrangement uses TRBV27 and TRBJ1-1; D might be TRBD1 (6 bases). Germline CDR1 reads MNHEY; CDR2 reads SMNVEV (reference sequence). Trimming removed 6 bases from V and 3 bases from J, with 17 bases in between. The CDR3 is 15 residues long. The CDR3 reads CASRGTGQKYTEAFF. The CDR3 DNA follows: TGTGCCAGCAGGGGGACCGGACAGAAGTACACTGAAGCTTTCTTT.

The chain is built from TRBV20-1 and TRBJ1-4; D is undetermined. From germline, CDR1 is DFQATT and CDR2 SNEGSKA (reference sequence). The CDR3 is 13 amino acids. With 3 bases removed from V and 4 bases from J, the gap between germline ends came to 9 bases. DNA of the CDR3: TGCAGTGCTAGGAGAGGGTTTAATGAAAAACTGTTTTTT. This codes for CSARRGFNEKLFF.

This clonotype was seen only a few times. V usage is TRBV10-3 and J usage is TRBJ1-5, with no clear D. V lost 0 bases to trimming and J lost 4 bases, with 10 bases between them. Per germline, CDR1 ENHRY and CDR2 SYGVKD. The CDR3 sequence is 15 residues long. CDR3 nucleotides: TGTGCCATCAGTGAGTCGGCGGCAGAAAATCAGCCCCAGCATTTT. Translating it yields CAISESAAENQPQHF.

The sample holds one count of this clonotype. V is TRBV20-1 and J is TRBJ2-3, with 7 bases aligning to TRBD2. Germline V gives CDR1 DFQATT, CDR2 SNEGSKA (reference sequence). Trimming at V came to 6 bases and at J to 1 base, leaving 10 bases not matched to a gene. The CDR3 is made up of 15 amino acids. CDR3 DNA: TGCAGTGCCGCAAGCGGGGAAAGACGCACAGATACGCAGTATTTT. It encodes CSAASGERRTDTQYF.

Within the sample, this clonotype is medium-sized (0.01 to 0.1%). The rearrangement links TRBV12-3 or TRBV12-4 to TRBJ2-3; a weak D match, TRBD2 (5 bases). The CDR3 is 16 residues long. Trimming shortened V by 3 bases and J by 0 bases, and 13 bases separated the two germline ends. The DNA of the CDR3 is TGTGCCAGCAGTTTTCGCAGCGGAGCTAGCACAGATACGCAGTATTTT. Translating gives CASSFRSGASTDTQYF.

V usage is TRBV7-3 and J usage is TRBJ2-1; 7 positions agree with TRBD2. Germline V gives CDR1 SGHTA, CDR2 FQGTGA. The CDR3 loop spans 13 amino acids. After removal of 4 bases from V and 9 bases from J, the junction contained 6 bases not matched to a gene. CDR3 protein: CASSSQAGFEQFF. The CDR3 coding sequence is TGTGCCAGCAGCTCACAAGCGGGATTTGAGCAGTTCTTC.

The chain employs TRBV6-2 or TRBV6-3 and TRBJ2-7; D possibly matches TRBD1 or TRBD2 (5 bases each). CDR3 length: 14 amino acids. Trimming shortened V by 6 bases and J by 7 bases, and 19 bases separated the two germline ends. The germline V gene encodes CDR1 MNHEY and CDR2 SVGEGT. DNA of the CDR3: TGTGCCAGCAGATCGGGACCCCTTTTGGGTGAGCAGTACTTC. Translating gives CASRSGPLLGEQYF.